The T cell receptor (beta chain) under discussion was sequenced for a study of beta chain features in type 1 diabetes. Study as a whole: Patients looked much like healthy donors when it came to age, gender and cell yields.

V was shortened by 6 bases and J by 7 bases, with 15 bases between the two germline ends. Germline V gives CDR1 MDHEN, CDR2 SYDVKM. The CDR3 is made up of 13 amino acids. Worth noting for this clone: The antigen remains unidentified.

Isolated RNA was reverse transcribed in full, so expressed TCRB transcripts were sequenced. Some clones are missing from TCRdb's copy, which holds only in-frame ones; the method was immunoSEQ multiplex PCR. The profile covers 500,000 to 700,000 clones, with 15% to 17% appearing a single time and 0.093% taken by the ten largest. Whole-study findings and limits: Type 1 diabetes patients showed fewer insertions and more deletions at VDJ junctions.

The chain employs TRBV28 and TRBJ1-2; weak D call: TRBD1 (6 bases). Material: naive CD4+ T cells from blood. The clonotype comes from a man younger than 35 in good health. This CDR3 reads CASRAQGKSGYTF. CDR3 sequence (DNA): TGTGCCAGCAGGGCACAGGGTAAATCTGGCTACACCTTC.